The 15 T cell receptor beta chains listed next were all sequenced from one sample in a study of blood T cell repertoires in COVID-19. Sequenced by immunoSEQ multiplex PCR; TCRdb stores in-frame clones only, minus some. The sample holds roughly 400,000 clones; roughly 90% are singletons and the top ten take about 1.5%. The sample was PBMCs or T cells enriched from blood (not recorded which). These receptors came from a woman aged 18-29 years who had been exposed to COVID-19.

The chain carries TRBV5-3 and TRBJ2-1; weak D call: TRBD2 (6 bases). TRBV5-3 is assigned to the ORF class and has an uncertain function. The germline V and J ends were trimmed by 0 bases and 0 bases, with 13 bases remaining between them. This CDR3 has 17 amino acids. The CDR3 spells CARSLEKRASSYNEQFF. CDR3 sequence (DNA): TGTGCCAGAAGCTTGGAGAAGCGGGCGAGCTCCTACAATGAGCAGTTCTTC.

This clone was detected only once. The J gene is TRBJ1-5, the V gene TRBV7-2, with D perhaps matching TRBD1 (5 bases). V was clipped by 5 bases and J by 4 bases, with 15 bases between them. The CDR3 runs to 15 residues. Per the germline V gene, CDR1 is SGHTA and CDR2 is FQGNSA. The CDR3 loop is CASSGRQGMNQPQHF. The CDR3 nucleotides are TGTGCCAGCAGCGGCCGGCAGGGAATGAATCAGCCCCAGCATTTT.

This chain joins TRBV4-2 and TRBJ2-5, with 10 bases aligning to TRBD2. Germline values: CDR1 LGHNA, CDR2 YNFKEQ. J lost 7 bases, V lost 1 base, and 9 bases had no gene match. CDR3 length: 16 residues. CDR3 amino acids: CASSQALAGGSSTQYF. CDR3 nucleotide sequence: TGTGCCAGCAGCCAAGCGTTAGCGGGGGGTTCTTCGACCCAGTACTTC.

The genes are TRBV19 and TRBJ1-5; a possible D gene is TRBD1 (5 bases). There are 14 residues in the CDR3. The germline CDR1 and CDR2 sequences are LNHDA and SQIVND (reference sequence). CDR3 in DNA: TGTGCGTCCGTGACGGGGGGAGGCAATCAGCCCCAGCATTTT. It codes for CASVTGGGNQPQHF.

This clone was seen a single time. V and J are TRBV28 and TRBJ2-7; TRBD2 aligns across 7 bases. This CDR3 is built from 15 residues. With 7 bases clipped from V and 1 base from J, the junction kept 10 bases outside the gene matches. The germline gives CDR1 MDHEN, CDR2 SYDVKM. CDR3 coding DNA: TGTGCCAGCACCCGGGGGTCTAGCGGTTCCTACGAGCAGTACTTC. Its translation: CASTRGSSGSYEQYF.

The gene calls are TRBV19 and TRBJ2-5; the match to TRBD2 covers 8 bases. The CDR3 runs 11 residues. V dropped 7 bases and J dropped 14; count of bases not matched to a gene: 9. Per the germline V gene, CDR1 is LNHDA and CDR2 is SQIVND (reference sequence). CDR3 nucleotides: TGTGCCAGTAAGACTAGCGCGACGGTATACTTC. Translated, it gives CASKTSATVYF.

This clone appeared a few times. This specimen includes other DNA sequences encoding the same CDR3. The chain couples TRBV3-1 (or the pseudogene TRBV3-2) to TRBJ2-7, with 9 bases matching TRBD1. The CDR3 has 15 residues. Germline V gene lookup returns CDR1 LGHDT and CDR2 YNNKEL (reference sequence). With V trimmed by 4 bases and J by 3 bases, 7 bases remained unmatched. In DNA, the CDR3 is TGTGCCAGCAGCCGACCCGGGACAGGGTTCTACGAGCAGTACTTC. Protein product: CASSRPGTGFYEQYF.

The chain has TRBV4-2 and TRBJ2-7; D call uncertain. Germline CDR1 LGHNA, CDR2 YNFKEQ. This CDR3 is 17 amino acids long. Between the trimmed V and J ends, which lost 0 bases and 0 bases, there was a span of 15 bases. CDR3 in DNA: TGTGCCAGCAGCCAAGAGTGGGTGATAGCCTTCTCCTACGAGCAGTACTTC. This encodes CASSQEWVIAFSYEQYF.

The chain has TRBV2 and TRBJ2-1; maybe TRBD2 (6 bases). With 5 bases removed from V and 10 bases from J, the gap between germline ends came to 15 bases. This CDR3 spans 13 amino acids. Per the germline V gene, CDR1 is SNHLY and CDR2 is FYNNEI. The CDR3 sequence is CASSRPGLREQFF. DNA for the CDR3: TGTGCCAGCAGTCGGCCGGGACTGAGGGAGCAGTTCTTC.

The rearrangement joins TRBV30 to TRBJ2-3; a weak D match, TRBD2 (6 bases). Between the trimmed V and J ends, which lost 4 bases and 0 bases, there was a span of 17 bases. Per the germline V gene, CDR1 is GTSNPN and CDR2 is SVGIG (reference sequence). This CDR3 has 16 residues. In nucleotides, the CDR3 is TGTGCCTGGACCACGCTGGGGGGAGCTAGCACAGATACGCAGTATTTT. Translation gives CAWTTLGGASTDTQYF. The whole variable domain, remainder taken from reference TRBV30 and TRBJ2-3, is SQTIHQWPATLVQPVGSPLSLECTVEGTSNPNLYWYRQAAGRGLQLLFYSVGIGQISSEVPQNLSASRPQDRQFILSSKKLLLSDSGFYLCAWTTLGGASTDTQYFGPGTRLTVL.

The CDR3 nucleotides are TGTGCCAGCAGCCCGACAGTCTCTGGGGCCAACGTCCTGACTTTC. Residues: CASSPTVSGANVLTF. The chain is built from TRBV7-3 and TRBJ2-6, with D possibly matching TRBD1 (5 bases). The germline V gene has CDR1 SGHTA and CDR2 FQGTGA. With 5 bases removed from V and 0 bases from J, the gap between germline ends came to 8 bases. The CDR3 spans 15 residues.

The rearrangement joins TRBV2 to TRBJ2-5, with 8 bases identical to TRBD1. With 8 bases clipped from V and 4 bases from J, the junction kept 6 bases outside the gene matches. Per the germline V gene, CDR1 is SNHLY and CDR2 is FYNNEI. CDR3 size: 13 residues. CDR3 loop: CASGGQGRETQYF. As DNA, the CDR3 is TGTGCCAGCGGCGGACAGGGACGAGAGACCCAGTACTTC.

The chain employs TRBV5-1 and TRBJ1-1; no definite D call. CDR3 length equals 14 residues. Trimming took 0 bases from V and 4 from J, leaving 10 bases between them. The germline V gene encodes CDR1 SGHRS and CDR2 YFSETQ. The CDR3 is CASSLVSGPTEAFF. In DNA form, the CDR3 reads TGCGCCAGCAGCTTGGTTTCAGGTCCCACTGAAGCTTTCTTT.

V gene TRBV29-1 combines with J gene TRBJ1-1; 9 bases match TRBD1. CDR1 SQVTM and CDR2 ANQGSEA come from the germline V gene. The trim removed 7 bases at V and 4 bases at J, leaving 4 bases unmatched. The CDR3 runs 12 residues. CDR3 region: CSEGTGSTEAFF. CDR3 DNA: TGCAGCGAGGGGACAGGGAGCACTGAAGCTTTCTTT.

The chain couples TRBV19 to TRBJ2-3; D gene ambiguous. Germline V CDR1 and CDR2: LNHDA, SQIVND (reference sequence). The germline V and J ends were trimmed by 5 bases and 0 bases, with 21 bases remaining between them. The CDR3 has 18 amino acids. CDR3 sequence (DNA): TGTGCCAGTAGTCTCCAGTCCCCCTCACGACTCAGCACAGATACGCAGTATTTT. Its protein is CASSLQSPSRLSTDTQYF.